The 14 T cell receptor beta chains below all came from one sample that was sequenced in a study of cytomegalovirus exposure and HLA in healthy donors. PCR employed 60 Vbeta and 13 Jbeta primers. TCRdb keeps only in-frame clones here, not all; method: immunoSEQ multiplex PCR. The table lists around 150,000 clones, around 79% of them singletons. Sequenced input: PBMCs. All receptors come from a man aged 40-49 years in good health and CMV-seropositive.

The J gene is TRBJ2-7, the V gene TRBV29-1, with 9 nucleotides matching TRBD1. Germline values: CDR1 SQVTM, CDR2 ANQGSEA. V lost 7 bases to trimming and J lost 0 bases; unmatched junction nucleotides: 7. This CDR3 region has 14 residues. The CDR3 is CSGTGETNSYEQYF. CDR3 DNA: TGCAGCGGGACAGGGGAAACGAACTCCTACGAGCAGTACTTC.

The table lists this clone with a count of one. The chain has TRBV11-1 and TRBJ2-3, with TRBD2 identical over 9 bases. The CDR3 runs to 14 residues. The V gene's germline CDR1 is SGHAT and CDR2 FQDESV (reference sequence). After removal of 4 bases from V and 6 bases from J, the junction contained 5 bases not matched to a gene. In nucleotides, the CDR3 is TGTGCCAGCAGCTCGCGGGAGGGAAGGGATACGCAGTATTTT. Its translation: CASSSREGRDTQYF.

The V and J genes are TRBV28 and TRBJ1-2, with TRBD1 as a possible D gene (6 bases). Trimming took off 5 bases at V and 8 bases at J, with 21 bases between the two ends. The CDR3 totals 15 residues. CDR1 is MDHEN, CDR2 SYDVKM, per germline. CDR3: CASSADLWGRRGYTF. CDR3 DNA sequence: TGTGCCAGCAGTGCCGACCTTTGGGGGCGCAGGGGCTACACCTTC.

V is TRBV6-1 and J is TRBJ2-3, with a weak D call TRBD1 (9 bases). Germline V gene data show CDR1 as MNHNS and CDR2 as SASEGT. V was cut by 2 bases and J by 0 bases, with 21 bases left in between. This CDR3 is built from 19 residues. The DNA for the CDR3 is TGTGCCAGCAGTGAATACAGGGGGCGGGCTAGCGGGAGCACAGATACGCAGTATTTT. It yields the protein CASSEYRGRASGSTDTQYF.

V usage is TRBV19 and J usage is TRBJ1-1; 7 bases match TRBD1. The CDR3 is made up of 13 amino acids. V shed 7 bases, J shed 5 bases, and the junction held 7 bases outside the gene matches. Germline V gene lookup returns CDR1 LNHDA and CDR2 SQIVND (reference sequence). The CDR3 sequence: CASKGDRATEAFF. CDR3 bases: TGTGCCAGTAAGGGCGACAGGGCGACTGAAGCTTTCTTT.

The rearrangement links TRBV27 to TRBJ2-5; D is possibly TRBD2 (6 bases). The J call may be in error: the DNA end matches TRBJ2-7 better. This CDR3 region has 14 residues. The germline V gene encodes CDR1 MNHEY and CDR2 SMNVEV (reference sequence). The chain's CDR3 is CASSLIAGIYEQYF. The CDR3 DNA sequence: TGTGCCAGCAGTTTAATTGCGGGAATCTACGAGCAGTACTTC.

In its sample, this clone was seen a few times. J is TRBJ1-4 and V is TRBV5-1, with D perhaps matching TRBD1 (6 bases). There are 16 residues in the CDR3. V dropped 4 bases and J dropped 5 bases, with 18 bases sitting between them. CDR1 and CDR2 (germline): SGHRS, YFSETQ. CDR3 amino acids: CASSQLGAGDNEKLFF. DNA for the CDR3: TGCGCCAGCAGCCAACTAGGGGCAGGGGACAATGAAAAACTGTTTTTT.

The J gene is TRBJ2-1, the V gene TRBV4-2; 14 positions match TRBD2. Germline assignment: CDR1 LGHNA and CDR2 YNFKEQ. The CDR3 length is 16 residues. V dropped 2 bases and J dropped 5; count of bases not matched to a gene: 2. CDR3 residues: CASSQPGLAGDNEQFF. The CDR3 DNA reads as TGTGCCAGCAGCCAACCGGGACTAGCGGGAGACAATGAGCAGTTCTTC.

This rearrangement joins TRBV30 to TRBJ1-5; D remains unclear. CDR3 length: 12 residues. Germline V gene lookup returns CDR1 GTSNPN and CDR2 SVGIG (reference sequence). The V end was cut by 5 bases, the J end by 0 bases, with 5 bases between. CDR3 protein: CAWQDSNQPQHF. CDR3 DNA: TGTGCCTGGCAGGATAGCAATCAGCCCCAGCATTTT.

This chain uses TRBV19 with TRBJ2-7; D uncertain. Trimming removed 3 bases at V and 7 bases at J, with 13 bases between. This CDR3 is built from 13 residues. CDR1 and CDR2 from the germline V gene are LNHDA and SQIVND (reference sequence). The CDR3 region has the DNA TGTGCCAGTAGTATCGTTGGCGCCGGGGAGCAGTACTTC. This sequence encodes CASSIVGAGEQYF.

V gene TRBV11-3 combines with J gene TRBJ2-7; D unclear. Trimming took off 1 base at V and 4 bases at J, with 8 bases between the two ends. Germline CDR1 is SGHNT and CDR2 is YENEEA. The CDR3 loop spans 13 amino acids. CDR3 sequence (DNA): TGTGCCAGCAGCTTAGGAAACAGTTACGAGCAGTACTTC. Its protein product is CASSLGNSYEQYF.

V and J are TRBV4-1 and TRBJ1-2; a weak D match, TRBD1 (5 bases). The CDR3 runs 15 residues. CDR1 and CDR2 (germline): MGHRA, YSYEKL. V shed 4 bases and J shed 6 bases, with 18 bases lying between them. DNA of the CDR3: TGCGCCAGCAGCCCCGGGACTGGAGATTGGAATGGCTACACCTTC. It specifies CASSPGTGDWNGYTF.

V usage is TRBV18 and J usage is TRBJ2-6, with D possibly matching TRBD1 (5 bases). Trimming pared 5 bases from V and 0 bases from J, leaving 5 bases between. Per the germline V gene, CDR1 is KGHSH and CDR2 is LQKENI. This CDR3 comprises 14 residues. The CDR3: CASSTGSGANVLTF. The CDR3 nucleotides are TGTGCCAGCTCAACAGGCTCTGGGGCCAACGTCCTGACTTTC. Using reference TRBV18 and TRBJ2-6 for the parts outside the CDR3, the full variable domain is NAGVMQNPRHLVRRRGQEARLRCSPMKGHSHVYWYRQLPEEGLKFMVYLQKENIIDESGMPKERFSAEFPKEGPSILRIQQVVRGDSAAYFCASSTGSGANVLTFGAGSRLTVL.

This clone came up a few times. The chain uses TRBV5-1 and TRBJ1-4, with D perhaps TRBD1 (5 bases). This CDR3 spans 13 amino acids. V gave up 4 bases and J gave up 7 bases, with 11 bases separating them. Germline V gene data show CDR1 as SGHRS and CDR2 as YFSETQ. CDR3 region: CASSATGPEKLFF. In DNA, the CDR3 is TGCGCCAGCAGCGCCACAGGTCCTGAAAAACTGTTTTTT.